This T cell receptor beta chain is from a study of T cells in Graves' hyperthyroidism and ophthalmopathy. Study conclusions and caveats: Ophthalmopathy prediction by the model preceded onset by a median approximately six months.

PBMCs were sourced from approximately 9 ml fresh peripheral blood. TCR beta CDR3 regions were amplified from RNA transcripts. A set of HTBI primers served as the primers for a first-round RT-PCR of the TCR CDR3. TCRdb independently ran MiXCR on the multiplex PCR reads; one entry per CDR3 protein. This table holds approximately 430,000 distinct CDR3 sequences, approximately 14% found once. With regard to this clonotype: Its antigen is not identified.

The TCR originated in a man between 18 and 35 years old with Graves' ophthalmopathy. The specimen was blood.

The CDR3 loop reads CASLQGTSGNTIYF. For the CDR3, the DNA is TGTGCCAGCCTACAGGGCACTTCTGGAAACACCATATATTTT. The rearrangement joins TRBV2 to TRBJ1-3, with D maybe TRBD1 (6 bases). Trimming removed 8 bases from V and 1 base from J, with 12 bases in between. The germline gives CDR1 SNHLY, CDR2 FYNNEI. The CDR3 is 14 residues long.